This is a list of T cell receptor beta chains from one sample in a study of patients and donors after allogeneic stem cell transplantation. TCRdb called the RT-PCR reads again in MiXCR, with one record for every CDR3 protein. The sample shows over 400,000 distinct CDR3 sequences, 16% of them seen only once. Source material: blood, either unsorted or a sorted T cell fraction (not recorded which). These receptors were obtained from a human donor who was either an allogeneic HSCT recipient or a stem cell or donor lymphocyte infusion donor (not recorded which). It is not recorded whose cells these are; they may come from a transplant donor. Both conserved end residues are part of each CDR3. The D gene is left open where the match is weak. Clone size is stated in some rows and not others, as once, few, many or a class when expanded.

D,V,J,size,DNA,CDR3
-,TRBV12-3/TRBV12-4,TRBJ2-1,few,TGTGCCAGCAGCTCCAGGGTGCGCAATGAGCAGTTCTTC,CASSSRVRNEQFF
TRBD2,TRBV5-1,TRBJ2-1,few,TGCGCCAGCAGCTTCTCTAGCGGGAGGGATGGTGAGCAGTTCTTC,CASSFSSGRDGEQFF
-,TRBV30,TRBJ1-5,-,TGTGCCTGGGGCACAGGGTTTATACAGCCCCAGCATTTT,CAWGTGFIQPQHF
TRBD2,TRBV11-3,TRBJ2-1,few,TGTGCCAGCAGCTTAGACGGCGGGAGAAATTACAATGAGCAGTTCTTC,CASSLDGGRNYNEQFF
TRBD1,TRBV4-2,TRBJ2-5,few,TGTGCCAGCAGCCAAGGACAGGGTGGGGACAGAGGTAAAGAGACCCAGTACTTC,CASSQGQGGDRGKETQYF
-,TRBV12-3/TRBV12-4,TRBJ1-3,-,TGTGCCAGCACCTTCCTGGGCAGGGTTGGAAACACCATATATTTT,CASTFLGRVGNTIYF
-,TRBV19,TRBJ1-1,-,TGTGCCAGTAGTTCTTCCGGTACCACTGAAGCTTTCTTT,CASSSSGTTEAFF
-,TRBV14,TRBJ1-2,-,TGTGCCAGCAGCCAAGATCTGAAGGGGATCTATGGCTACACCTTC,CASSQDLKGIYGYTF
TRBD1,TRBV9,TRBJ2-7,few,TGTGCCAGCAGCGTAGTGGGGACAGCTCCCTACGAGCAGTACTTC,CASSVVGTAPYEQYF
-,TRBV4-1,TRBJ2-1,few,TGCGCCAGCAGCCTAAGTAGGGCCTGGCGGAACAATGAGCAGTTCTTC,CASSLSRAWRNNEQFF
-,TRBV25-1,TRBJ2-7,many,TGTGCCAGCAGTGAAAGTGCCTACGAGCAGTACTTC,CASSESAYEQYF
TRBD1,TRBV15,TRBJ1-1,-,TGTGCCACCAGCAGAGATCCGGCGGACAGGGTAAAATTCACTGAAGCTTTCTTT,CATSRDPADRVKFTEAFF
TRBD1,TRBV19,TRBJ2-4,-,TGTGCCAGTAGTACGGACAGGGTGGCCAAAAACATTCAGTACTTC,CASSTDRVAKNIQYF
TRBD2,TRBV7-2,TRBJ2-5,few,TGTGCCAGCAGCTTAGGGCGGCTAGCGGGGGTGGGGGAGACCCAGTACTTC,CASSLGRLAGVGETQYF
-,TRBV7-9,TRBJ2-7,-,TGTGCCAGCAGCTCTAGACTAGTTCCCTACGAGCAGTACTTC,CASSSRLVPYEQYF
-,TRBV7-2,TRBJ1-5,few,TGTGCCAGCAGCTTAGGAGGGGGGGCTAGAGGCAATCAGCCCCAGCATTTT,CASSLGGGARGNQPQHF
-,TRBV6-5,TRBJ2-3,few,TGTGCCAGCAGTTACCCGAGGAACACAGATACGCAGTATTTT,CASSYPRNTDTQYF
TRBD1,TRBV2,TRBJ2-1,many,TGTGCCAGCAGGGATCTGACGGGCGTTTCGAGGGGGCTGTTCTTC,CASRDLTGVSRGLFF
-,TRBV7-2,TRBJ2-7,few,TGTGCCAGCAGCCTTCGACAGCGGAGCTCCTACGAGCAGTACTTC,CASSLRQRSSYEQYF
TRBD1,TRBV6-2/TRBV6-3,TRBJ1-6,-,TGTGCCAGCAACTCCGCCGGGACAGCTAGTAATTCACCCCTCCACTTT,CASNSAGTASNSPLHF
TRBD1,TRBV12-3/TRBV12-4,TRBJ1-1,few,TGTGCCAGCACCCTGGGGACAGCATTGAACACTGAAGCTTTCTTT,CASTLGTALNTEAFF
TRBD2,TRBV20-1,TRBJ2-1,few,TGCAGTGCTAGAGATCACAGGGAGGGGGGACTAGTGAAGTTCTTC,CSARDHREGGLVKFF
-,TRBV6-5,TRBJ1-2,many,TGTGCCAGCAGCTCCCTATATGGCTACACCTTC,CASSSLYGYTF
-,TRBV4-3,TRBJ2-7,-,TGCGCCAGCAGCCAAGAACCAGGGTCCTACGAGCAGTACTTC,CASSQEPGSYEQYF
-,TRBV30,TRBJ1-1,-,TGTGCCTGGAGATCCCAGGGCCTCCCGGGGAGCACTGAAGCTTTCTTT,CAWRSQGLPGSTEAFF
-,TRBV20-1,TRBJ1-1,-,TGCAGTTCCAACAGAAACACTGAAGCTTTCTTT,CSSNRNTEAFF
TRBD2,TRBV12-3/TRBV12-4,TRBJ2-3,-,TGTGCCAGCAGTTTAGTAGCGGGAGCCCCAACAGATACGCAGTATTTT,CASSLVAGAPTDTQYF
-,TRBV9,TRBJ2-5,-,TGTGCCAGCAGCGTGGGTATGGTAGGCCGATTACTCCAAGAGACCCAGTACTTC,CASSVGMVGRLLQETQYF
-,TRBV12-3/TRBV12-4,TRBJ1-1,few,TGTGCCAGCAGTTCGTCAGACTTGAACACTGAAGCTTTCTTT,CASSSSDLNTEAFF
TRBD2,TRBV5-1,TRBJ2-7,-,TGCGCCTCACAGTCTAGCGGGATCTCCTACGAGCAGTACTTC,CASQSSGISYEQYF
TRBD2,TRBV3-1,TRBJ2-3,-,TGTGCCAGCAGCCAAGTAGCGGGAGTGGCAGATACGCAGTATTTT,CASSQVAGVADTQYF
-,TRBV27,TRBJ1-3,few,TGTGCCAACCCCCCGAGCTCTGGAAACACCATATATTTT,CANPPSSGNTIYF
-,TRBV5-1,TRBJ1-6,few,TGCGCCGCGGGGCATCATAATTCACCCCTCCACTTT,CAAGHHNSPLHF
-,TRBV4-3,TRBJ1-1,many,TGCGCCAGCAGAATAAACAGGAACACTGAAGCTTTCTTT,CASRINRNTEAFF
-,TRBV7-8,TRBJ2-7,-,TGTGCCAGCAGCTTAGATCGTCCCCAGGGGTCCTACGAGCAGTACTTC,CASSLDRPQGSYEQYF
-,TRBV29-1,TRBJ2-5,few,TGCAGCGCCCTACCTGGCGGGACCCAGTACTTC,CSALPGGTQYF
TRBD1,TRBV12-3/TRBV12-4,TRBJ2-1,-,TGTGCCAGCAGTTTAAGGGGACAGGGTTTCAATGAGCAGTTCTTC,CASSLRGQGFNEQFF
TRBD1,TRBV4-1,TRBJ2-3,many,TGCGCCAGCAGCCAAGAGGGCAGGGGGCAAGATACGCAGTATTTT,CASSQEGRGQDTQYF
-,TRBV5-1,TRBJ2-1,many,TGCGCCAGCAGCTTAGACCCGAGCTCCTACAATGAGCAGTTCTTC,CASSLDPSSYNEQFF
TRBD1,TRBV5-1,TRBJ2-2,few,TGCGCCAGCAGTGTCGACAGGGCGAACACCGGGGAGCTGTTTTTT,CASSVDRANTGELFF
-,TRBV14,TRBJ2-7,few,TGTGCCAGCAGCCAAGATAGGCAAAGTAAGCAGTACTTC,CASSQDRQSKQYF
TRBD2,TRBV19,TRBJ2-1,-,TGTGCCAGTAGTACTGCGGGGGGCAATGAGCAGTTCTTC,CASSTAGGNEQFF
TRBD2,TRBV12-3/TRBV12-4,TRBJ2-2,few,TGTGCCAGCAGTTATCCCGGGGGGGCCCGGGTTAACACCGGGGAGCTGTTTTTT,CASSYPGGARVNTGELFF
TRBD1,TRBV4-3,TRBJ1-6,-,TGCGCCAGCAGCGCCTCGACAGGGTTAGGTTCACCCCTCCACTTT,CASSASTGLGSPLHF
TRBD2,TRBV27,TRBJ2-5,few,TGTGCCAGCAGTTTAGGGGTCGCGGAGCGGGGGCAGGAGACCCAGTACTTC,CASSLGVAERGQETQYF
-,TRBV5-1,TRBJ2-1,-,TGCGCCAGCAGCTTGGGAGGGGGAACCATATACAATGAGCAGTTCTTC,CASSLGGGTIYNEQFF
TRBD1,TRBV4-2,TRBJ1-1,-,TGTGCCAGCAGCCAAGATCGAAAAGGACAGGGTCTAGACACTGAAGCTTTCTTT,CASSQDRKGQGLDTEAFF